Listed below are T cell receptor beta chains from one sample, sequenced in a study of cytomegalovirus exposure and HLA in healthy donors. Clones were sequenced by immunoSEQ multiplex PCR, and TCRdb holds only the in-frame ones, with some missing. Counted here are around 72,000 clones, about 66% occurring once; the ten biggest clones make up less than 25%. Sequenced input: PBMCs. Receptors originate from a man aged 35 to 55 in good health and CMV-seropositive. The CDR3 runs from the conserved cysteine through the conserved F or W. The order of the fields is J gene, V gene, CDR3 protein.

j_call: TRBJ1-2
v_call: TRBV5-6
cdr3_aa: CASSLAAGFKGYGYTF

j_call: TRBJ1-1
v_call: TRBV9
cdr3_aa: CASSVGDTMNTEAFF

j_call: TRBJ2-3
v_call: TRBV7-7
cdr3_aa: CASSPLRAGGTDTQYF

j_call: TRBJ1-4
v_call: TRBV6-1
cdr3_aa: CASSDTGATNEKLFF

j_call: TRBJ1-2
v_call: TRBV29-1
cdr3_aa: CSVEQGYGYTF

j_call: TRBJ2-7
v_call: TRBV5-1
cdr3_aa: CASSLWSPDYEQYF

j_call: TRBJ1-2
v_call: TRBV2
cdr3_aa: CASSGGGGNTF

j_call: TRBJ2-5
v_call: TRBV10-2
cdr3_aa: CASSLRRGREETQYF

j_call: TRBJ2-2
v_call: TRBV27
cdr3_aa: CASSLSPTSGGEPGELFF

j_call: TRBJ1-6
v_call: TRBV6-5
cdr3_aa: CASSYSGRGNSPLHF

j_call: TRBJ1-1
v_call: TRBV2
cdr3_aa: CASRVDRQATEAFF

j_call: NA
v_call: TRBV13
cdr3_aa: CASSLQGRHEQYF

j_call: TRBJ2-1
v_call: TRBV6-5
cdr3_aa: CASNTGQGGYNEQFF

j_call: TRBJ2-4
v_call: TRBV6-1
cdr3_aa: CASSELGLGTKNIQYF

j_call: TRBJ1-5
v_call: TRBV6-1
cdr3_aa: CASSPTGAGQPQHF

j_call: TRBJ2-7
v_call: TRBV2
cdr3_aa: CASSPGQGKYEQYF

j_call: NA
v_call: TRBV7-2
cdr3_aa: CASSLRGDRTYEQYF

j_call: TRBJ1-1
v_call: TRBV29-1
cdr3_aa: CSVRTAGSEAFF

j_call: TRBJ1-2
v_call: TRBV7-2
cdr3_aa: CASSPYTDRGNGYTF

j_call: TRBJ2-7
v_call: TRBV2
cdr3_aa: CASGTGAPYEQYF

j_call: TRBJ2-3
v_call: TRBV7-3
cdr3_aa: CASSLLAGTSTDTQYF

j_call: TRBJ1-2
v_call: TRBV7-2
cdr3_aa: CASSGEGVGYTF

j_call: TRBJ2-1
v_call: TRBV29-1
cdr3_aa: CSAQRSSGGVDEQFF

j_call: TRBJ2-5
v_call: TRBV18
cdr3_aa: CASSPPQGAGETQYF